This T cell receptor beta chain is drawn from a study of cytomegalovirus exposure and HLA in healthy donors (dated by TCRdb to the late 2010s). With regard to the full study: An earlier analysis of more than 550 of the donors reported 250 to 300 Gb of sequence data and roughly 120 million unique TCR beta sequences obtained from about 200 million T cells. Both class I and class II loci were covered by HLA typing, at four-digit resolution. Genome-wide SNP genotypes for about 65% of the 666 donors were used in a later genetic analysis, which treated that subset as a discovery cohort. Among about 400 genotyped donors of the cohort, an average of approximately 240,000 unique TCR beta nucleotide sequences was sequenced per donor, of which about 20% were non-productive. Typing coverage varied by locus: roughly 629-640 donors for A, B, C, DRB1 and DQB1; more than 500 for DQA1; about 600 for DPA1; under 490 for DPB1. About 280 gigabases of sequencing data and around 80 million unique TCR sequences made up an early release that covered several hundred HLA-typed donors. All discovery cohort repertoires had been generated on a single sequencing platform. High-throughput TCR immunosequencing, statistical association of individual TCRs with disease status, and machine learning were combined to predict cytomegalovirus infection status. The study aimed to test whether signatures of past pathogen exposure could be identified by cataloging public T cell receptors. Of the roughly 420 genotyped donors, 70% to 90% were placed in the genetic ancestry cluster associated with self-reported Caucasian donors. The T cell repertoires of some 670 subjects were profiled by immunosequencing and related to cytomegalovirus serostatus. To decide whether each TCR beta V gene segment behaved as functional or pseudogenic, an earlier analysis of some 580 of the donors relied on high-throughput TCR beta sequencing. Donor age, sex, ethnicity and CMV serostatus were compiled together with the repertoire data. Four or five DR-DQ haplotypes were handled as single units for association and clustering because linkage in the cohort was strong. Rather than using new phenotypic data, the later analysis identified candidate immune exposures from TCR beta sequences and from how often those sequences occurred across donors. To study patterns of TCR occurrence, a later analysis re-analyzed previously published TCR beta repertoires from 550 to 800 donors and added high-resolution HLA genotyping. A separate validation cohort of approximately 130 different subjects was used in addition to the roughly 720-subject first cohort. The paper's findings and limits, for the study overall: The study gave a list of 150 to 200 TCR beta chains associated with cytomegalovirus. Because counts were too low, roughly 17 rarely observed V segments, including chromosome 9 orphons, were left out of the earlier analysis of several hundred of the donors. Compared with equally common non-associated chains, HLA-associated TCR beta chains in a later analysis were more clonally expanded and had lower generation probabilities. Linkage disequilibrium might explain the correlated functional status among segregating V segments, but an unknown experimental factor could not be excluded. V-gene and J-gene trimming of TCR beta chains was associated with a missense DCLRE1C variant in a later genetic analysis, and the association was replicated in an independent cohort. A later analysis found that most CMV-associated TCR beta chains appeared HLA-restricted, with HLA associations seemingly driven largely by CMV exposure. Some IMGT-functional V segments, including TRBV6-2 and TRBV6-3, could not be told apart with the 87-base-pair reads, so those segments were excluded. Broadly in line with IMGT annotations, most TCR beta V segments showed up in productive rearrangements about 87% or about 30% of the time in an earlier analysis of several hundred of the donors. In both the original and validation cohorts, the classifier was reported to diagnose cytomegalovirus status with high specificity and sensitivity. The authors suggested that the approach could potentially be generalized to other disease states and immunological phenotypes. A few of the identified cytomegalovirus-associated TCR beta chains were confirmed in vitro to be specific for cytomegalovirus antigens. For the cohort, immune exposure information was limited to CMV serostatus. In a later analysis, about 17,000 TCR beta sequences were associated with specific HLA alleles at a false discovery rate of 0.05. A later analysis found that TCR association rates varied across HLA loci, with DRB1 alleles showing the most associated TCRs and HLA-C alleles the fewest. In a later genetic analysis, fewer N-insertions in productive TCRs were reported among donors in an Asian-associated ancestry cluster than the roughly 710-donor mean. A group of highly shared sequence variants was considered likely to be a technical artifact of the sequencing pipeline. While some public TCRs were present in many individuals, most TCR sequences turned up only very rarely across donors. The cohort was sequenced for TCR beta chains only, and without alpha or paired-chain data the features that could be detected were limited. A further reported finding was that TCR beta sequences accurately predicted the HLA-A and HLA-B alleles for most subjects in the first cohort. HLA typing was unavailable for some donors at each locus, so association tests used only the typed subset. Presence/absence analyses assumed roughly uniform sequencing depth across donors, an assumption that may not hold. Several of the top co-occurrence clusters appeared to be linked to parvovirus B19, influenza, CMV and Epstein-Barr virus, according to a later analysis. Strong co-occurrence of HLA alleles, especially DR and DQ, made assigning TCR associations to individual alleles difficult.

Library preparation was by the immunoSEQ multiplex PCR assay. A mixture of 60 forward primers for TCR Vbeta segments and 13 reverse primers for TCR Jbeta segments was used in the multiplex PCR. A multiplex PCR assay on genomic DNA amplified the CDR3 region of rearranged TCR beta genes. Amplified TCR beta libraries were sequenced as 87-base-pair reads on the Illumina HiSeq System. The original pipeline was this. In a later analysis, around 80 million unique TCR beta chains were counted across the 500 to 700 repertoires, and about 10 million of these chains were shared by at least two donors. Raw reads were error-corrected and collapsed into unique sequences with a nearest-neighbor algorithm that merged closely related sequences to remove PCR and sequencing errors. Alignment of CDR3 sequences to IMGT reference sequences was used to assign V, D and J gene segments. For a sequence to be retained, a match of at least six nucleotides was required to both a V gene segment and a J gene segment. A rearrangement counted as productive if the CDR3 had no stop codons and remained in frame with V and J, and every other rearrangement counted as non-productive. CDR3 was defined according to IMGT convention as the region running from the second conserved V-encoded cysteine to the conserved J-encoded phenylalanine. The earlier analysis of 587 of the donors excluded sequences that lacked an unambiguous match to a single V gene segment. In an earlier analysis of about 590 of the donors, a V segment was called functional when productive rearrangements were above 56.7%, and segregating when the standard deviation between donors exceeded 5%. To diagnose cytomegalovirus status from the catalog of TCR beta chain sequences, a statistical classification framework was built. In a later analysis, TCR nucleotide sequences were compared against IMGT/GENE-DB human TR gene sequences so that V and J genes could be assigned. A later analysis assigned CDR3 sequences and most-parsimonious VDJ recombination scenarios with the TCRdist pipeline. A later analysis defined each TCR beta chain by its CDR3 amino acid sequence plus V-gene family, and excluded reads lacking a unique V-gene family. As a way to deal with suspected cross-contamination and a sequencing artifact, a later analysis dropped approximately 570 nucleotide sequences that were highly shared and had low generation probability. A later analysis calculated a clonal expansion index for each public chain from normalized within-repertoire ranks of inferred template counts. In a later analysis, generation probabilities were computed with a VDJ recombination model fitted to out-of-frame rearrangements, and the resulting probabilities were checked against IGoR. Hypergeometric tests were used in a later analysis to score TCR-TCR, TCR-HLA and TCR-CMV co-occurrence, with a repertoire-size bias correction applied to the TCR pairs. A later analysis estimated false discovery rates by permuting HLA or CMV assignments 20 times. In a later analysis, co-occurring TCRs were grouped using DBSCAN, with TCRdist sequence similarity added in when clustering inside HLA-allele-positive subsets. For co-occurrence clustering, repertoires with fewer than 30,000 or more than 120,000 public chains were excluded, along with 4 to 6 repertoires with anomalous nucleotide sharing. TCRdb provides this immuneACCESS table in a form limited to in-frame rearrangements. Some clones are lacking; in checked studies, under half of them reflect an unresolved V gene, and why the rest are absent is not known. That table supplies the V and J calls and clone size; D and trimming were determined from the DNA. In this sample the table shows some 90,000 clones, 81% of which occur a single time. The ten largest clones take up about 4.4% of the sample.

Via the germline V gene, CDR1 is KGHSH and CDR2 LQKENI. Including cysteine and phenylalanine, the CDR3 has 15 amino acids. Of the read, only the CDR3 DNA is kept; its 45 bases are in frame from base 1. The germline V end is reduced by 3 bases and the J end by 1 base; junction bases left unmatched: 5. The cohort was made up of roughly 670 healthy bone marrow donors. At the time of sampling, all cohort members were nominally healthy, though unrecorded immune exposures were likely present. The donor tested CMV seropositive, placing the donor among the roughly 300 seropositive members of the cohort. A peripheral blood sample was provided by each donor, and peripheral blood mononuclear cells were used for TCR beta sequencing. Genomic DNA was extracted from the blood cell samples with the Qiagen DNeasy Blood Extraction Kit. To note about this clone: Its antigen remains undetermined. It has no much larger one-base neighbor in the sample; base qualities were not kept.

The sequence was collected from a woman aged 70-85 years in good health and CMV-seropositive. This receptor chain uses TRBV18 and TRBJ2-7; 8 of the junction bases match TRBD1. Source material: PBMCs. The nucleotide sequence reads TGTGCCAGCTCACCCGGGACAGGCCAATCCTACGAGCAGTACTTC. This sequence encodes CASSPGTGQSYEQYF.